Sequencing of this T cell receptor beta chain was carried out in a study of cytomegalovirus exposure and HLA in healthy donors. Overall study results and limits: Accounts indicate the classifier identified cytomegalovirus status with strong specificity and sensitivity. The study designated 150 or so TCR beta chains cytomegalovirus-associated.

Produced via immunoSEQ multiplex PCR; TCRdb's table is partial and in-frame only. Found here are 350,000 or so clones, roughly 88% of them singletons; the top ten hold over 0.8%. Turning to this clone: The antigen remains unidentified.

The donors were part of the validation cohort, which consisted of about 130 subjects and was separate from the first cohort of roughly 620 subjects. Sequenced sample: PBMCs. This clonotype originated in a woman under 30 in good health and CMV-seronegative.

The CDR3 region is CASSVESQGLAQETQYF. Here the CDR3 DNA reads TGTGCCAGCAGCGTAGAATCCCAGGGACTAGCTCAAGAGACCCAGTACTTC. The V call is TRBV9, the J call TRBJ2-5; 9 nucleotides align to TRBD2. The CDR3 loop spans 17 amino acids. V trimming: 0 bases; J trimming: 2 bases; junction bases outside the gene matches: 8. Germline V lookup: CDR1 SGDLS, CDR2 YYNGEE. Complete variable domain (other parts from reference TRBV9 and TRBJ2-5): DSGVTQTPKHLITATGQRVTLRCSPRSGDLSVYWYQQSLDQGLQFLIQYYNGEERAKGNILERFSAQQFPDLHSELNLSSLELGDSALYFCASSVESQGLAQETQYFGPGTRLLVL.